The present T cell receptor beta chain was sequenced within a study of control samples from healthy donors and cancer patients (dated by TCRdb to 2020 to 2022). The library was prepared using the immunoSEQ multiplex PCR assay. TCRdb took this table from immuneACCESS and kept in-frame rearrangements with V and J called. Such tables lack part of the clones; where checked against another copy, unresolved V genes explain under half of the gap, and the rest is unexplained. Here the sample has some 120,000 clones; roughly 91% occur a single time. The ten top clones hold over 2% of the sample. Points on this clone: The antigen it recognizes is unknown. No per-base quality is available; no much larger clone lies one base away.

This TCR was recovered from a woman in her seventies in good health. Sample: blood.

The DNA reads TGTGCCAGCGTCTGGCAGGGGAGTTATGGCTACACCTTC. This translates into CASVWQGSYGYTF. The chain was built from TRBV6-6 and TRBJ1-2, with TRBD1 tentatively as D gene (6 bases match). There are 13 amino acids in the CDR3, from cysteine to phenylalanine inclusive. The DNA shown is the 39-base CDR3, in frame from base 1. Via the germline V gene (reference sequence), CDR1 is MNHNY and CDR2 SVGAGI. V is shortened by 8 bases, J by 5 bases, and the region joining them spans 15 bases.